Listed here are 19 T cell receptor beta chains from one sample, sequenced in a study of cytomegalovirus exposure and HLA in healthy donors. PCR primers comprised 60 Vbeta and 13 Jbeta primers. TCRdb keeps only in-frame clones here, not all; method: immunoSEQ multiplex PCR. The sample consists of approximately 190,000 clones, about nine tenths of them appearing once. The specimen was PBMCs. The receptor set was obtained from a boy under 10 years old in good health and CMV-seronegative.

Details on this clone: A read error may account for a junction end that differs from germline. The genes are TRBV6-1 and TRBJ2-6; D might be TRBD1 (6 bases). Germline V gene lookup returns CDR1 MNHNS and CDR2 SASEGT. This CDR3 spans 13 amino acids. The chain's CDR3 is CASSGLGADVLTF. CDR3 nucleotide sequence: TGTGCCAGCAGTGGGTTGGGGGCCGACGTCCTGACTTTC.

The chain uses TRBV29-1 and TRBJ2-3; a possible D gene is TRBD2 (6 bases). Germline CDR1 reads SQVTM; CDR2 reads ANQGSEA. The CDR3 is 15 amino acids. V was trimmed by 6 bases and J by 4 bases, leaving 20 bases between them. This CDR3 reads CSVTLRRRGSDTQYF. CDR3 bases: TGCAGCGTGACTCTGAGACGGCGGGGTTCAGATACGCAGTATTTT.

The rearrangement links TRBV20-1 to TRBJ1-2; D possibly corresponds to TRBD1 (6 bases). Looked up from germline, CDR1 is DFQATT and CDR2 is SNEGSKA (reference sequence). The CDR3 is made up of 11 amino acids. The CDR3 DNA sequence: TGCACAGGGGACCCTAGAGATGGCTACACCTTC. Translating gives CTGDPRDGYTF.

The CDR3 loop reads CATSPGWSSNQPQHF. CDR3 coding DNA: TGTGCCACCAGCCCCGGATGGAGTAGCAATCAGCCCCAGCATTTT. The rearrangement uses TRBV15 and TRBJ1-5; D not certain. The germline gives CDR1 LNHNV, CDR2 YYDKDF (reference sequence). The CDR3 spans 15 residues. V gave up 5 bases and J gave up 0 bases, with 11 bases separating them.

This rearrangement joins TRBV5-1 to TRBJ1-1, with 8 bases lining up with TRBD1. Germline V gene lookup returns CDR1 SGHRS and CDR2 YFSETQ. V was clipped by 4 bases and J by 1 base; unmatched bases: 6. This CDR3 comprises 15 residues. The CDR3, as DNA: TGCGCCAGCAGCGTAACCGGGACAGGGAACACTGAAGCTTTCTTT. Protein sequence: CASSVTGTGNTEAFF.

V gene TRBV5-8 combines with J gene TRBJ1-2; D perhaps matches TRBD1 (5 bases). This CDR3 contains 14 residues. Germline V CDR1 and CDR2: SGHTS, YDEGEE. V was shortened by 3 bases and J by 4 bases, with 13 bases between the two germline ends. The CDR3 sequence: CASSSPTVLYGYTF. The CDR3 DNA follows: TGTGCCAGCAGCTCCCCGACAGTTCTCTATGGCTACACCTTC.

The rearrangement uses TRBV5-6 and TRBJ2-5; tentative D call: TRBD1 (6 bases). CDR1 and CDR2 (germline): SGHDT, YYEEEE. The V end lost 4 bases, the J end lost 5 bases, and 18 bases lay between the germline ends. There are 15 residues in the CDR3. The CDR3, as DNA: TGTGCCAGCAGCCCGGGGAACCCAAGGGGGGAGACCCAGTACTTC. Protein sequence: CASSPGNPRGETQYF.

This chain links TRBV11-2 with TRBJ2-1; 13 bases are shared with TRBD2. V shed 6 bases, J shed 8 bases, and the junction held 7 bases outside the gene matches. This CDR3 comprises 15 residues. Looked up from germline, CDR1 is SGHAT and CDR2 is FQNNGV. For the CDR3, the DNA is TGTGCCAGCAGGAGGACTAGCGGGGGACGGGATGAGCAGTTCTTC. Translation: CASRRTSGGRDEQFF. The variable domain in full, with the rest retrieved from reference TRBV11-2 and TRBJ2-1, is EAGVAQSPRYKIIEKRQSVAFWCNPISGHATLYWYQQILGQGPKLLIQFQNNGVVDDSQLPKDRFSAERLKGVDSTLKIQPAKLEDSAVYLCASRRTSGGRDEQFFGPGTRLTVL.

The chain links TRBV11-3 to TRBJ2-6, with 7 positions matching TRBD2. Germline assignment: CDR1 SGHNT and CDR2 YENEEA. The CDR3 covers 18 residues. With V trimmed by 5 bases and J by 1 base, 11 bases remained unmatched. In DNA, the CDR3 is TGTGCCAGCAGCCCTCGCGGGAGCGGGCCTTCTGGGGCCAACGTCCTGACTTTC. Translation: CASSPRGSGPSGANVLTF.

This rearrangement joins TRBV7-9 to TRBJ2-3, with D perhaps TRBD1 (5 bases). In germline, CDR1 is SEHNR, CDR2 FQNEAQ (reference sequence). CDR3 length equals 12 residues. V was cut by 1 base and J by 8 bases, with 7 bases left in between. The CDR3 spells CASSLVGATQYF. For the CDR3, the DNA is TGTGCCAGCAGCTTAGTTGGGGCTACGCAGTATTTT.

V usage is TRBV13 and J usage is TRBJ2-5, with 10 bases aligning to TRBD1. Germline-derived CDR1 and CDR2 are PRHDT and FYEKMQ (reference sequence). There are 12 residues in the CDR3. J gave up 10 bases and V 5 bases, and 4 bases lay outside the gene matches. The DNA for the CDR3 is TGTGCCAGCAGCCCCGACAGGGGGCACCAGTACTTC. It yields the protein CASSPDRGHQYF.

This chain links TRBV6-1 with TRBJ2-3; 13 bases match TRBD2. After removal of 4 bases from V and 4 bases from J, the junction contained 11 bases not matched to a gene. This CDR3 contains 18 residues. Germline CDR1 is MNHNS and CDR2 is SASEGT. The CDR3 loop is CASSGLAGGDQDADTQYF. CDR3 nucleotides: TGTGCCAGCAGTGGACTAGCGGGGGGTGATCAGGATGCAGATACGCAGTATTTT.

The CDR3 loop is CASSLALRSTDTQYF. Here the CDR3 DNA reads TGTGCCAGCAGCTTAGCTCTCAGGAGCACAGATACGCAGTATTTT. The chain employs TRBV7-8 and TRBJ2-3; no clear D. Germline V gene sequence: CDR1 SGHVS, CDR2 FQNEAQ. CDR3 length equals 15 residues. V was trimmed by 0 bases and J by 0 bases, leaving 7 bases between them.

The rearrangement links TRBV7-9 to TRBJ2-3, with TRBD1 identical over 7 bases. Germline lookup yields CDR1 SEHNR and CDR2 FQNEAQ (reference sequence). This CDR3 contains 14 residues. V lost 1 base and J lost 3; bases outside the gene matches: 1. The CDR3: CASSLEGATDTQYF. The CDR3 DNA is TGTGCCAGCAGCTTAGAGGGGGCAACAGATACGCAGTATTTT.

This clone was seen a handful of times. The chain uses TRBV28 and TRBJ1-2, with D possibly matching TRBD1 (5 bases). V lost 4 bases to trimming and J lost 7 bases, with 16 bases between them. Germline lookup yields CDR1 MDHEN and CDR2 SYDVKM. This CDR3 spans 14 amino acids. The CDR3, as DNA: TGTGCCAGCAGTTCCCCGGGGGGGGTTTCTGGCTACACCTTC. Its protein is CASSSPGGVSGYTF.

The rearrangement links TRBV7-3 to TRBJ2-7, with TRBD1 identical over 8 bases. The V segment lost 1 base and the J segment 3 bases; nucleotides outside the gene matches: 2. Germline V gene lookup returns CDR1 SGHTA and CDR2 FQGTGA. The CDR3 runs to 14 residues. CDR3 loop: CASSLRGQGYEQYF. The CDR3 nucleotides read TGTGCCAGCAGCTTAAGAGGACAGGGCTACGAGCAGTACTTC.

This clone occurred a few times. The rearrangement joins TRBV5-1 to TRBJ1-1, with TRBD1 matching 8 bases. Germline V gene sequence: CDR1 SGHRS, CDR2 YFSETQ. J was trimmed by 3 bases and V by 0 bases; bases with no gene match: 7. This CDR3 is built from 16 residues. CDR3 sequence reads: CASSLGAGQGDTEAFF. CDR3 bases: TGCGCCAGCAGCTTGGGAGCAGGACAGGGAGACACTGAAGCTTTCTTT.

The chain is built from TRBV15 and TRBJ1-1, with D perhaps matching TRBD1 (6 bases). Germline assignment: CDR1 LNHNV and CDR2 YYDKDF (reference sequence). The V and J ends lost 3 bases and 1 base respectively, with 18 bases between them. The CDR3 is 17 amino acids. DNA for the CDR3: TGTGCCACCAGCAGGGGACGAACCGGGACACAGAACACTGAAGCTTTCTTT. Translating it yields CATSRGRTGTQNTEAFF.

Points on this clone: One end of the junction does not line up with germline, which may come from a read error. The chain has TRBV7-9 and TRBJ1-1; perhaps TRBD1 as D (6 bases). Per germline, CDR1 SEHNR and CDR2 FQNEAQ (reference sequence). The CDR3 sequence is 15 residues long. DNA of the CDR3: TGTTCCAGCAGCTTCCCGGACAGTCCGGTGATAGAAGCTTTCTTT. Its protein product is CSSSFPDSPVIEAFF.